This T cell receptor beta chain was found in a study of cytomegalovirus exposure and HLA in healthy donors. Whole-study context: An early data release held some 85 million unique TCRs from HLA-typed donors.

With respect to this clone: What it recognizes is unknown.

Per germline, CDR1 SGHNT and CDR2 YYREEE (reference sequence). This CDR3 is built from 12 residues. The ends were cut back, 5 bases at V and 1 base at J, with 6 bases in the middle. Overall study findings and caveats: Rarity characterized most TCR sequences, yet some public TCRs appeared in many donors. Among TCR beta chains of equal frequency, HLA-associated ones were more clonally expanded in a later analysis. Analyzed later, association rates of TCRs varied across HLA loci, with DRB1 most and HLA-C fewest.

PCR involved 60 Vbeta and 13 Jbeta primers. Generated by immunoSEQ multiplex PCR, the TCRdb table keeps only in-frame clones and is missing some. In the table there are some 140,000 clones, more than 70% of which are singletons. The chain couples TRBV5-4 to TRBJ1-2; a weak D match, TRBD1 (5 bases). Sequencing was done on a sample of PBMCs. This sequence originates from a man aged 30 to 45 in good health and CMV-seronegative. The CDR3, as DNA: TGTGCCAGCAGGGGGGGTAACTATGGCTACACCTTC. This codes for CASRGGNYGYTF.